These 11 T cell receptor beta chains were sequenced from one sample in a study of vaccination and CD4 T cells after COVID-19. The sample's treatment: roughly 10-day PBMC culture with coronavirus spike peptide pools or control peptides (ViraFEST assay). Sequence data for DNA of cultured CD4+ T cells were generated by the Oncomine TCR Beta short-read assay. TCRdb analysed the PCR reads with MiXCR anew, one entry per CDR3 protein. The data hold 10,000 to 15,000 distinct CDR3 sequences, with approximately 60% observed a single time. These receptors have no known antigen. Sequenced material: CD4+ T cells from blood, cultured in vitro. The receptors derive from a human donor who had recovered from COVID-19.

The chain links TRBV6-2 or TRBV6-3 to TRBJ1-5, with D unclear. Germline V gene data show CDR1 as MNHEY and CDR2 as SVGEGT. The CDR3 totals 13 residues. V gave up 8 bases and J gave up 5 bases, with 13 bases separating them. The CDR3 here is CASGRALDQPQHF. In nucleotides, the CDR3 is TGTGCCAGCGGGAGGGCTTTGGATCAGCCCCAGCATTTT.

The chain recombines TRBV20-1 with TRBJ2-7, with 10 bases that match TRBD2. This CDR3 has 16 amino acids. Germline CDR1 DFQATT, CDR2 SNEGSKA (reference sequence). The ends lost 3 bases at V and 2 bases at J; junction bases unmatched: 10. The CDR3 DNA follows: TGCAGTGCTAGGTCGTCTAGCGGGAGAACCCCCTACGAGCAGTACTTC. Translating gives CSARSSSGRTPYEQYF.

This chain links TRBV3-1 with TRBJ2-3; 7 bases line up with TRBD2. Germline CDR1 and CDR2: LGHDT and YNNKEL (reference sequence). The CDR3 spans 15 residues. V shed 6 bases, J shed 3 bases, and the junction held 9 bases outside the gene matches. CDR3 residues: CASRPRGAGTDTQYF. DNA for the CDR3: TGTGCCAGCAGACCCCGTGGAGCGGGGACAGATACGCAGTATTTT.

The chain employs TRBV18 and TRBJ1-6; D not resolved. V was pared by 2 bases and J by 12 bases, with 8 bases between. Germline V CDR1 and CDR2: KGHSH, LQKENI. The CDR3 has 12 amino acids. In DNA form, the CDR3 reads TGTGCCAGCTCACCAGGAGACGAACCCCTCCACTTT. It is translated as CASSPGDEPLHF.

This chain connects TRBV30 to TRBJ2-3; D remains unclear. The CDR3 spans 11 residues. CDR1 and CDR2 from the germline V gene are GTSNPN and SVGIG (reference sequence). Trimming stripped 3 bases from V and 6 bases from J, with 7 bases between. In nucleotides, the CDR3 is TGTGCCTGGAGGGGCGAGGATACGCAGTATTTT. This encodes CAWRGEDTQYF.

This clonotype was detected only a few times. V is TRBV6-1 and J is TRBJ2-3; 8 nucleotides match TRBD2. Germline lookup yields CDR1 MNHNS and CDR2 SASEGT. This CDR3 is 13 amino acids long. V gave up 10 bases and J gave up 0 bases; unmatched junction bases: 3. CDR3 sequence (DNA): TGTGCCACCTTAGCGGGAAGCACAGATACGCAGTATTTT. Residues: CATLAGSTDTQYF.

This clonotype has only one observation. V is TRBV25-1 and J is TRBJ2-7; no firm D call. This CDR3 contains 14 residues. Germline CDR1 MGHDK, CDR2 SYGVNS. The V end lost 2 bases, the J end lost 2 bases, and 10 bases lay between the germline ends. As DNA, the CDR3 is TGTGCCAGCAGTGAAGGTGCAAGTACCTACGAGCAGTACTTC. It codes for CASSEGASTYEQYF.

The chain uses TRBV6-1 and TRBJ1-2; 7 bases align to TRBD1. CDR1 and CDR2 from the germline V gene are MNHNS and SASEGT. The CDR3 is made up of 13 amino acids. V trimming: 6 bases; J trimming: 4 bases; junction bases outside the gene matches: 5. CDR3 DNA sequence: TGTGCCAGCAGACTAGGGGGCAGCTATGGCTACACCTTC. This encodes CASRLGGSYGYTF.

This clonotype has only a few counts. The rearrangement links TRBV5-7 to TRBJ1-5; the D is unclear. TRBV5-7 is an ORF; its function is uncertain. The germline V and J ends were trimmed by 3 bases and 0 bases, with 22 bases remaining between them. This CDR3 is built from 19 residues. CDR3 sequence reads: CASSWEVGPIDYSNQPQHF. CDR3 nucleotides: TGTGCCAGCAGCTGGGAAGTCGGGCCGATCGATTATAGCAATCAGCCCCAGCATTTT.

DNA for the CDR3: TGTGCCAGCAGTCCGGGTGAGACCCAGTACTTC. This sequence encodes CASSPGETQYF. The rearrangement uses TRBV12-3 or TRBV12-4 and TRBJ2-5; no firm D call. Trimming took off 5 bases at V and 5 bases at J, with 6 bases between the two ends. The CDR3 is 11 amino acids.

V is TRBV7-2 and J is TRBJ2-7; 7 bases are a match to TRBD2. The V and J ends lost 5 bases and 12 bases, in that order; junction bases with no gene match: 22. Germline CDR1 and CDR2: SGHTA and FQGNSA. This CDR3 has 16 amino acids. CDR3 amino acids: CASSPYGLVSLAQLYF. In DNA, the CDR3 is TGTGCCAGCAGCCCTTACGGACTAGTGTCCCTAGCTCAATTGTACTTC.